Sequencing of this TCR beta chain was carried out in a study of vaccination and CD4 T cells after COVID-19. The wider study: Researchers treated control cultures with a CEFX pool, an HIV-1 Nef pool, or no peptide.

As regards this clonotype: Its target is not known.

Treatment in this sample: approximately 9-day PBMC culture with coronavirus spike peptide pools or control peptides (ViraFEST assay). The Oncomine TCR Beta short-read assay sequenced DNA from cultured CD4+ T cells. Each CDR3 protein is one row after TCRdb ran MiXCR on the PCR reads. Seen here are about 11,000 distinct CDR3 sequences, 54% observed once, and the top ten hold about 11%. Germline-derived CDR1 and CDR2 are SGHTA and FQGNSA. This CDR3 has 16 residues. V lost 5 bases, J lost 1 base, and 7 bases stayed unmatched. The TCR sequence derives from a human donor who had recovered from COVID-19. The chain has TRBV7-2 and TRBJ2-2; 7 nucleotides line up with TRBD2. The sequencing sample was made of CD4+ T cells from blood, cultured in vitro. The CDR3 is CASSGRSGKNTGELFF. The CDR3 nucleotides are TGTGCCAGCAGCGGCAGGAGCGGGAAGAACACCGGGGAGCTGTTTTTT.